A single sample is the source of the 18 T cell receptor beta chains below, sequenced in a study of blood T cell repertoires in COVID-19. Assay: immunoSEQ multiplex PCR; the TCRdb copy retains only in-frame clones and omits some. The sample has about 210,000 clones, about four fifths seen once; the top ten hold roughly 2.5%. Sequencing was carried out using peripheral blood. The receptors derive from a woman aged 40 to 55 with active or convalescent COVID-19.

This sequence joins TRBV9 and TRBJ2-7; 11 nucleotides match TRBD1. J gave up 5 bases and V 3 bases, and 7 bases lay outside the gene matches. The CDR3 runs 15 residues. Looked up from germline, CDR1 is SGDLS and CDR2 is YYNGEE. The CDR3 DNA sequence: TGTGCCAGCAGCGCGGAGGACAGGGGGCGAAACGAGCAGTACTTC. The encoded protein is CASSAEDRGRNEQYF.

This chain links TRBV18 with TRBJ1-2, with D possibly matching TRBD1 (6 bases). Trimming stripped 5 bases from V and 4 bases from J, with 23 bases between. This CDR3 spans 17 amino acids. Germline CDR1 is KGHSH and CDR2 is LQKENI. CDR3 in DNA: TGTGCCAGCTCAATCCAAAGCAGAGGCCAAGGGGGCTATGGCTACACCTTC. Protein sequence: CASSIQSRGQGGYGYTF.

Only a few counts were recorded for this clone. The chain employs TRBV4-3 and TRBJ1-5, with D uncertain. V lost 0 bases, J lost 4 bases, and 10 bases lay in between. The CDR3 covers 15 residues. Germline V gene lookup returns CDR1 LGHNA and CDR2 YSLEER. The CDR3 bases are TGCGCCAGCAGCCAAGAGAGCGGAGTAAATCAGCCCCAGCATTTT. Translating it yields CASSQESGVNQPQHF.

This rearrangement joins TRBV7-8 to TRBJ1-2, with D unclear. This CDR3 is built from 14 residues. Germline CDR1 and CDR2: SGHVS and FQNEAQ. The ends were cut back, 5 bases at V and 0 bases at J, with 10 bases in the middle. The CDR3 protein is CASSPGDPNYGYTF. The CDR3 nucleotides read TGTGCCAGCAGCCCAGGCGACCCTAACTATGGCTACACCTTC.

V usage is TRBV24-1 and J usage is TRBJ1-2; weak D call: TRBD1 (5 bases). This CDR3 has 14 amino acids. With 5 bases removed from V and 4 bases from J, the gap between germline ends came to 13 bases. Germline V lookup: CDR1 KGHDR, CDR2 SFDVKD. CDR3 residues: CATSATAPFYGYTF. The CDR3 DNA follows: TGTGCCACCAGTGCGACAGCACCCTTCTATGGCTACACCTTC.

This chain connects TRBV29-1 to TRBJ2-5; 7 nucleotides match TRBD1. CDR1 is SQVTM, CDR2 ANQGSEA, per germline. The CDR3 contains 17 residues. The V segment lost 0 bases and the J segment 1 base; nucleotides outside the gene matches: 11. CDR3 region: CSVEDPADRLFQETQYF. CDR3 DNA: TGCAGCGTTGAAGACCCAGCGGACAGGCTCTTCCAAGAGACCCAGTACTTC.

The chain has TRBV30 and TRBJ2-7; 8 bases are shared with TRBD2. V trimming: 3 bases; J trimming: 4 bases; junction bases outside the gene matches: 5. There are 13 residues in the CDR3. CDR1 and CDR2 (germline): GTSNPN, SVGIG (reference sequence). CDR3 DNA sequence: TGTGCCTGGAGCCTAGCGGGCGATTACGAGCAGTACTTC. Protein product: CAWSLAGDYEQYF.

The chain combines TRBV18 with TRBJ1-1, with 9 bases matching TRBD1. V lost 0 bases and J lost 1; bases outside the gene matches: 0. Germline V gene sequence: CDR1 KGHSH, CDR2 LQKENI. The CDR3 is 15 amino acids. CDR3 sequence: CASSPPTGGNTEAFF. The DNA of the CDR3 is TGTGCCAGCTCACCACCGACAGGGGGGAACACTGAAGCTTTCTTT.

The rearrangement joins TRBV4-1 to TRBJ1-4; 8 bases fit TRBD1. From germline, CDR1 is MGHRA and CDR2 YSYEKL. V lost 4 bases and J lost 5; bases outside the gene matches: 9. This CDR3 spans 16 amino acids. The chain's CDR3 is CASSPVLDRANEKLFF. The CDR3 coding sequence is TGCGCCAGCAGCCCCGTTTTGGACAGGGCCAATGAAAAACTGTTTTTT.

The V and J genes are TRBV7-3 and TRBJ2-7; no definite D call. Germline values: CDR1 SGHTA, CDR2 FQGTGA. There are 14 residues in the CDR3. The V and J ends lost 1 base and 0 bases respectively, with 7 bases between them. The DNA for the CDR3 is TGTGCCAGCAGCTTAATGACGGGCTCCTACGAGCAGTACTTC. Its protein is CASSLMTGSYEQYF.

The chain joins TRBV5-6 to TRBJ1-1, with TRBD1 identical over 7 bases. The CDR3 runs to 14 residues. V lost 1 base, J lost 0 bases, and 0 bases stayed unmatched. Germline V gene lookup returns CDR1 SGHDT and CDR2 YYEEEE. The CDR3 DNA reads TGTGCCAGCAGCTTGCAGGGGGTGAACACTGAAGCTTTCTTT. Protein sequence: CASSLQGVNTEAFF.

This clone has only one observation. V usage is TRBV19 and J usage is TRBJ2-7; D is perhaps TRBD1 (6 bases). The CDR3 is 15 amino acids. Trimming shortened V by 7 bases and J by 2 bases, and 18 bases separated the two germline ends. Germline V gives CDR1 LNHDA, CDR2 SQIVND (reference sequence). In DNA form, the CDR3 reads TGTGCCAGTAAGGAATCCCCCCAGGGGACCTACGAGCAGTACTTC. Its protein product is CASKESPQGTYEQYF.

The chain employs TRBV5-1 and TRBJ2-7, with 10 nucleotides matching TRBD1. V was pared by 4 bases and J by 3 bases, with 7 bases of the junction left unmatched. The CDR3 is made up of 15 amino acids. In germline, CDR1 is SGHRS, CDR2 YFSETQ. CDR3 nucleotide sequence: TGCGCCAGCAGCAGGGGACAGGGGACGTTCTACGAGCAGTACTTC. Translation: CASSRGQGTFYEQYF.

The V and J genes are TRBV7-3 and TRBJ2-1; 7 bases line up with TRBD2. The CDR3 consists of 14 residues. V shed 5 bases, J shed 6 bases, and the junction held 7 bases outside the gene matches. Looked up from germline, CDR1 is SGHTA and CDR2 is FQGTGA. The CDR3 region has the DNA TGTGCCAGCAGCCCAAGACTAGCTAGCAATGAGCAGTTCTTC. As protein: CASSPRLASNEQFF.

The V gene is TRBV2, the J gene TRBJ1-5; TRBD1 is a possible D gene (5 bases). Trimming shortened V by 6 bases and J by 2 bases, and 20 bases separated the two germline ends. There are 17 residues in the CDR3. Germline-derived CDR1 and CDR2 are SNHLY and FYNNEI. As DNA, the CDR3 is TGTGCCAGCAGGCCTGGCGGGGGAAGAGGGGGCAATCAGCCCCAGCATTTT. This gives the protein CASRPGGGRGGNQPQHF. Together with reference TRBV2 and TRBJ1-5, the CDR3 gives the full variable domain: EPEVTQTPSHQVTQMGQEVILRCVPISNHLYFYWYRQILGQKVEFLVSFYNNEISEKSEIFDDQFSVERPDGSNFTLKIRSTKLEDSAMYFCASRPGGGRGGNQPQHFGDGTRLSIL.

The chain carries TRBV28 and TRBJ1-2; 7 bases are shared with TRBD1. The CDR3 is 15 residues long. J was trimmed by 1 base and V by 4 bases; bases with no gene match: 6. Germline loops: CDR1 MDHEN, CDR2 SYDVKM. The DNA for the CDR3 is TGTGCCAGCAGTTCACATGACAGGGTTAACTATGGCTACACCTTC. As protein: CASSSHDRVNYGYTF.

V is TRBV28 and J is TRBJ1-1; D uncertain. CDR3 size: 13 residues. V was trimmed by 4 bases and J by 6 bases, leaving 12 bases between them. Germline assignment: CDR1 MDHEN and CDR2 SYDVKM. CDR3: CASSSVNSAEAFF. CDR3 nucleotide sequence: TGTGCCAGCAGTTCAGTAAACAGTGCTGAAGCTTTCTTT.

The genes are TRBV7-9 and TRBJ2-1; 12 bases are shared with TRBD2. Looked up from germline, CDR1 is SEHNR and CDR2 is FQNEAQ (reference sequence). The CDR3 runs to 17 residues. V lost 1 base, J lost 4 bases, and 5 bases stayed unmatched. The CDR3 nucleotides are TGTGCCAGCAGCTTAGGTCTGACTAGCGGGAGATACAATGAGCAGTTCTTC. This translates into CASSLGLTSGRYNEQFF. Filled out from reference TRBV7-9 and TRBJ2-1, the complete variable domain reads DTGVSQNPRHKITKRGQNVTFRCDPISEHNRLYWYRQTLGQGPEFLTYFQNEAQLEKSRLLSDRFSAERPKGSFSTLEIQRTEQGDSAMYLCASSLGLTSGRYNEQFFGPGTRLTVL.